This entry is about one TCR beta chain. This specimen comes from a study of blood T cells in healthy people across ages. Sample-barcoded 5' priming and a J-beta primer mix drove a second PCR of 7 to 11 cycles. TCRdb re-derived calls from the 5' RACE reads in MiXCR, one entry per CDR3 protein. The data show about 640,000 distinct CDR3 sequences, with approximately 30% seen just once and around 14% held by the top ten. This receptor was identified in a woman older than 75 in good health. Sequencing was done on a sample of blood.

The chain's CDR3 is CASSRSGTGFHEQYF. DNA of the CDR3: TGTGCCAGCAGCAGATCCGGGACAGGGTTCCACGAGCAGTACTTC. The chain recombines TRBV5-4 with TRBJ2-7; 9 bases line up with TRBD1. The CDR3 has 15 residues. Germline CDR1 is SGHNT and CDR2 is YYREEE (reference sequence). J gave up 5 bases and V 4 bases, and 10 bases lay outside the gene matches.